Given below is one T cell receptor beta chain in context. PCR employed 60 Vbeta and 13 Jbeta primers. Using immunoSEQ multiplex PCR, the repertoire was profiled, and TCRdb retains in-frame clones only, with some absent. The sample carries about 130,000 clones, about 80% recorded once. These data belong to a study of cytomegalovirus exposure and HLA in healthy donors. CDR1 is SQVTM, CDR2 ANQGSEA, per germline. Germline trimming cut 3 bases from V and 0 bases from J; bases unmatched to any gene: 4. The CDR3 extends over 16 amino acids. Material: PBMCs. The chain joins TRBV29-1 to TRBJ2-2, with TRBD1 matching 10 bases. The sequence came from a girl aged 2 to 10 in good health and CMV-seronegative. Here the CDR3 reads CSVDPGQGSNTGELFF. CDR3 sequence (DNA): TGCAGCGTTGACCCGGGACAGGGGTCGAACACCGGGGAGCTGTTTTTT.